Detailed here is one T cell receptor beta chain. The antigen is not known. The sample belongs to a study of T-cell memory formation after mild COVID-19. The wider study: TCR clusters were mostly donor specific. Study results and limitations: For contracting clones, CD4+ ones sat mainly in CM and EM, CD8+ in EMRA. Contracting clones from day 15 to 85 had balanced CD4/CD8; later expanders favoured CD4+.

Via MiXCR, TCRdb re-called the 5' RACE reads, giving one row per CDR3 protein. Among some 320,000 distinct CDR3 sequences listed, approximately 14% were seen once. CDR1 SGHRS and CDR2 YFSETQ come from the germline V gene. Trimming cost V 2 bases and J 7 bases, with 19 bases left between them. The CDR3 length is 15 residues. This rearrangement joins TRBV5-1 to TRBJ2-7; possible D gene TRBD2, 6 bases. The source material was PBMCs or a T cell subset sorted from them (not recorded which). The sequence came from a man between 18 and 29 years old who had mild COVID-19 (a few samples of this study predate the infection). Cell type and time point are not known. Here the CDR3 DNA reads TGCGCCAGCAGCTTTACTGGGGGGAGTCCTCGGGAGCAGTACTTC. Translated, it gives CASSFTGGSPREQYF.